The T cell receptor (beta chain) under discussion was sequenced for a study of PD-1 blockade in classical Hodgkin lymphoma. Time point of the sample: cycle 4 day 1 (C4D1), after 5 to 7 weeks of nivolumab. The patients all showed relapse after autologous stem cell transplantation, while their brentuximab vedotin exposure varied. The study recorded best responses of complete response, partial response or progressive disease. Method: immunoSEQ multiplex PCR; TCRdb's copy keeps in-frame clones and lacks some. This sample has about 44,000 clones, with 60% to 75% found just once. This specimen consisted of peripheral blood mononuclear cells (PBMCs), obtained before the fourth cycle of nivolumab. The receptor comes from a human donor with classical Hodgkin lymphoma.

CDR3 loop: CASSVGTGGDNEQFF. In DNA form, the CDR3 reads TGTGCCAGCAGCGTAGGTACGGGAGGGGACAATGAGCAGTTCTTC. The genes are TRBV9 and TRBJ2-1, with 8 bases fitting TRBD2. The CDR3 is 15 amino acids. From germline, CDR1 is SGDLS and CDR2 YYNGEE. V lost 0 bases and J lost 5; bases outside the gene matches: 4. Complete variable domain (other parts from reference TRBV9 and TRBJ2-1): DSGVTQTPKHLITATGQRVTLRCSPRSGDLSVYWYQQSLDQGLQFLIQYYNGEERAKGNILERFSAQQFPDLHSELNLSSLELGDSALYFCASSVGTGGDNEQFFGPGTRLTVL.